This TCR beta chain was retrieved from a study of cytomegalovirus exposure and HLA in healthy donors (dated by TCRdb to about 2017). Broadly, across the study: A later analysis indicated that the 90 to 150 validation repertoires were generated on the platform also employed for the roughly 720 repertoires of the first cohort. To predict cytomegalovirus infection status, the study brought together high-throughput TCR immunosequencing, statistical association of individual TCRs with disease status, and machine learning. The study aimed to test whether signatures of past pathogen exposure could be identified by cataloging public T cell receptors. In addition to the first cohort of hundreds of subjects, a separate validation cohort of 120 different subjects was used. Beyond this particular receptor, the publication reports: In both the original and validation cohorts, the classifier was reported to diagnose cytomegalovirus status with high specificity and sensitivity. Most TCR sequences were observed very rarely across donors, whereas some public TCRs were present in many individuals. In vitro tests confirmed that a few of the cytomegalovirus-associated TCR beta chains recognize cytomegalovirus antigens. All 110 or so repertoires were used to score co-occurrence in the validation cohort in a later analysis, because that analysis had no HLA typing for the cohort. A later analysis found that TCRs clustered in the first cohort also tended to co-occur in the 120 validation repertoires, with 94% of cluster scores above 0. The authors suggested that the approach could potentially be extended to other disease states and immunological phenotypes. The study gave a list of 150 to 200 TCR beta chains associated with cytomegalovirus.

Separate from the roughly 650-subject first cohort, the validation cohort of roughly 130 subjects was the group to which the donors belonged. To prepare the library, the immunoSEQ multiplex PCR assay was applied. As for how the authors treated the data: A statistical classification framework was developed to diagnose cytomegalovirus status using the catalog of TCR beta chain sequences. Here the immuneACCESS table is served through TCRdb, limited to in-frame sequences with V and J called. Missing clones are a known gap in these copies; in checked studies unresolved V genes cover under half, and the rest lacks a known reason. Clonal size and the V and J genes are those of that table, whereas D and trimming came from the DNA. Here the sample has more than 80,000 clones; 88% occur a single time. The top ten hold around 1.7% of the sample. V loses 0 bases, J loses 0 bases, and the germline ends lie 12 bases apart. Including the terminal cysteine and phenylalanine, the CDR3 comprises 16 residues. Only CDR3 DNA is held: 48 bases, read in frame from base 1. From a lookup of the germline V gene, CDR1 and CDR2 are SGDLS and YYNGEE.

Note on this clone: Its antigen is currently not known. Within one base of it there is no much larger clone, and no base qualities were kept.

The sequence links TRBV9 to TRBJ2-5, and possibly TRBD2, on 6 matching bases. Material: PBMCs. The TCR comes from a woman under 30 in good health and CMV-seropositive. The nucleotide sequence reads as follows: TGTGCCAGCAGCGTAGGGGCGGGGCCGTACCAAGAGACCCAGTACTTC. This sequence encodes CASSVGAGPYQETQYF.